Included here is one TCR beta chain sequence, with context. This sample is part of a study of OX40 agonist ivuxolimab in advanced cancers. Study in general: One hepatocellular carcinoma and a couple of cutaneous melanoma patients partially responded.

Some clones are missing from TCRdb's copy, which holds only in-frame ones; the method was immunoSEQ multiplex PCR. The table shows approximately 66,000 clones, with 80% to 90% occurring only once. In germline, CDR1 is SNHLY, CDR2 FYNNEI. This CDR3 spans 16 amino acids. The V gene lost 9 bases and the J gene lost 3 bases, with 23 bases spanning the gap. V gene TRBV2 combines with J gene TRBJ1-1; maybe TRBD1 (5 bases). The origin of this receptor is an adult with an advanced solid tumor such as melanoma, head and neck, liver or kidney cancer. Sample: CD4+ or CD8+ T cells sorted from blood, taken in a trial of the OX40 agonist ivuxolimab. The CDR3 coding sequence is TGTGCCAGTCGGGGGGTTTCGGAGATTTGGGACACTGAAGCTTTCTTT. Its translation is CASRGVSEIWDTEAFF.